This passage covers 2 T cell receptor beta chains from one sample sequenced in a study of blood T cells in healthy people across ages. Through a sample-barcoded 5' primer and a J-beta primer mix, a second PCR was run for about 6 to 11 cycles. MiXCR was run by TCRdb on the 5' RACE reads, yielding one entry per CDR3 protein. The table includes about 1.4 million distinct CDR3 sequences, approximately 63% detected once. Sequencing used blood. Every receptor here comes from a young man in good health.

This chain uses TRBV4-3 with TRBJ2-3; D perhaps matches TRBD2 (6 bases). The CDR3 runs 16 residues. With 0 bases removed from V and 3 bases from J, the gap between germline ends came to 13 bases. Germline V CDR1 and CDR2: LGHNA, YSLEER. CDR3 nucleotides: TGCGCCAGCAGCCAAGACCCCCGACTAGTTACAGATACGCAGTATTTT. It is translated as CASSQDPRLVTDTQYF.

The V gene is TRBV10-3, the J gene TRBJ2-3; no clear D. V lost 10 bases to trimming and J lost 2 bases, with 7 bases between them. Germline assignment: CDR1 ENHRY and CDR2 SYGVKD. The CDR3 extends over 11 amino acids. The CDR3 DNA follows: TGTGCCACTAAGGACACAGATACGCAGTATTTT. Translating gives CATKDTDTQYF.